This T cell receptor (beta chain) was retrieved from a study of technical replicates of blood from a handful of donors (dated by TCRdb to 2015 to 2018). Library construction relied on the immunoSEQ multiplex PCR assay. Held by TCRdb, this immuneACCESS table contains in-frame sequences only and omits some clones. Under half of the omission traces to an unresolved V gene where checked; the cause of the rest is unknown. The sample data list around 76,000 clones, and approximately 96% of these were observed just once. Around 0.22% of the sample goes to the ten largest clones. CDR1 and CDR2, looked up from the germline V gene, are MNHNS and SASEGT. From cysteine to phenylalanine, the CDR3 is 14 amino acids long. The entry retains the CDR3 DNA only, 42 bases that are in frame from base 1. V is cut back by 6 bases and J by 7 bases, with 7 bases in the junction unmatched. Of note for this clone: This clone's antigen is unknown. Base-call qualities are not available, and no considerably larger clone is one nucleotide away.

The source material was T cells isolated from PBMCs. The rearranged chain carries TRBV6-1 and TRBJ2-1; 9 central nucleotides agree with TRBD2. The receptor was isolated from a human donor in good health. CDR3 protein: CASRGGGGANEQFF. The bases are TGTGCCAGCAGAGGGGGCGGGGGGGCGAATGAGCAGTTCTTC.